What follows are 26 T cell receptor beta chains derived from one specimen sequenced in a study of blood T cell repertoires in COVID-19. Assay used: immunoSEQ multiplex PCR; TCRdb lists only in-frame clones, some missing. Of roughly 380,000 clones in the sample, 70% to 90% were seen once. The sequenced sample consisted of PBMCs or T cells enriched from blood (not recorded which). The receptors derive from a man aged 30 to 45 who had recovered from COVID-19.

The chain recombines TRBV30 with TRBJ2-3; tentatively, D is TRBD1 (5 bases). The germline V and J ends were trimmed by 0 bases and 4 bases, with 14 bases remaining between them. The CDR3 is 15 amino acids. Germline CDR1 is GTSNPN and CDR2 is SVGIG (reference sequence). CDR3 loop: CAWSVGQGGADTQYF. CDR3 nucleotide sequence: TGTGCCTGGAGTGTAGGCCAGGGTGGCGCAGATACGCAGTATTTT.

CDR3 in amino acids: CASSWGQGSNTEAFF. The CDR3 nucleotides read TGTGCCAGCAGCTGGGGACAGGGTAGCAACACTGAAGCTTTCTTT. The chain combines TRBV5-5 with TRBJ1-1; 9 positions match TRBD1. Germline CDR1 is SGHKS and CDR2 is YYEKEE (reference sequence). The CDR3 is made up of 15 amino acids. The ends lost 3 bases at V and 2 bases at J; junction bases unmatched: 5.

This chain joins TRBV5-1 and TRBJ2-7; TRBD1 is a possible D gene (6 bases). In germline, CDR1 is SGHRS, CDR2 YFSETQ. V was pared by 0 bases and J by 2 bases, with 15 bases between. There are 16 residues in the CDR3. The CDR3 loop reads CASSLEAGQGPYEQYF. CDR3 nucleotides: TGCGCCAGCAGCTTGGAGGCAGGGCAGGGGCCCTACGAGCAGTACTTC. The entire variable domain, with the rest obtained from reference TRBV5-1 and TRBJ2-7, is as follows: KAGVTQTPRYLIKTRGQQVTLSCSPISGHRSVSWYQQTPGQGLQFLFEYFSETQRNKGNFPGRFSGRQFSNSRSEMNVSTLELGDSALYLCASSLEAGQGPYEQYFGPGTRLTVT.

This clone was recorded once. This chain links TRBV24-1 with TRBJ1-1, with D tentatively TRBD1 (6 bases). The V end was cut by 3 bases, the J end by 11 bases, with 12 bases between. Germline-derived CDR1 and CDR2 are KGHDR and SFDVKD. The CDR3 spans 12 residues. CDR3 in amino acids: CATSDIQGNAFF. As DNA, the CDR3 is TGTGCCACCAGTGATATACAGGGTAATGCTTTCTTT.

This chain uses TRBV27 with TRBJ2-1, with 16 bases lining up with TRBD2. This CDR3 has 20 residues. V lost 5 bases and J lost 1; bases outside the gene matches: 11. The germline V gene has CDR1 MNHEY and CDR2 SMNVEV (reference sequence). CDR3 protein: CASSPWGLAGGPRSYNEQFF. CDR3 DNA sequence: TGTGCCAGCAGTCCCTGGGGACTAGCGGGGGGGCCCAGGTCCTACAATGAGCAGTTCTTC.

V is TRBV9 and J is TRBJ1-2; the D gene is possibly TRBD1 (5 bases). Trimming removed 1 base from V and 7 bases from J, with 14 bases in between. This CDR3 has 14 amino acids. Looked up from germline, CDR1 is SGDLS and CDR2 is YYNGEE. CDR3 sequence (DNA): TGTGCCAGCAGCGTAAGTCCCTCGGACATTGGCTACACCTTC. Amino acid sequence: CASSVSPSDIGYTF.

The rearrangement joins TRBV5-1 to TRBJ2-3; 8 bases fit TRBD2. Losses at the gene ends were 0 bases for V and 8 bases for J; bases not matched to a gene: 5. Germline CDR1 SGHRS, CDR2 YFSETQ. The CDR3 consists of 14 residues. DNA for the CDR3: TGCGCCAGCAGCTTGGACGCGGGGGGAGGTACGCAGTATTTT. Its protein product is CASSLDAGGGTQYF.

V and J are TRBV4-2 and TRBJ1-1; D is possibly TRBD1 (6 bases). This CDR3 region has 18 residues. Trimming removed 3 bases from V and 0 bases from J, with 20 bases in between. The germline V gene encodes CDR1 LGHNA and CDR2 YNFKEQ. CDR3 protein: CASSHEQGSEYMNTEAFF. CDR3 bases: TGTGCCAGCAGCCATGAACAGGGATCGGAGTATATGAACACTGAAGCTTTCTTT.

The chain combines TRBV19 with TRBJ1-6, with 8 nucleotides matching TRBD1. The CDR3 is 15 amino acids. Per the germline V gene, CDR1 is LNHDA and CDR2 is SQIVND (reference sequence). V lost 4 bases to trimming and J lost 7 bases; unmatched junction nucleotides: 6. CDR3: CASSNGQGKNSPLHF. The CDR3 bases are TGTGCCAGTAGTAATGGACAGGGAAAAAATTCACCCCTCCACTTT.

The chain employs TRBV9 and TRBJ1-1, with 8 bases that match TRBD1. CDR3 length equals 16 residues. V dropped 4 bases and J dropped 11; count of bases not matched to a gene: 19. Per the germline V gene, CDR1 is SGDLS and CDR2 is YYNGEE. This CDR3 is CASSYMGRTDRESAFF. CDR3 coding DNA: TGTGCCAGCAGCTATATGGGAAGGACGGACAGGGAATCGGCTTTCTTT.

V gene TRBV18 combines with J gene TRBJ2-7; 10 nucleotides match TRBD1. The germline gives CDR1 KGHSH, CDR2 LQKENI. V dropped 2 bases and J dropped 7; count of bases not matched to a gene: 5. CDR3 length equals 14 residues. CDR3 protein: CASSPDRGPWEQYF. CDR3 coding DNA: TGTGCCAGCTCACCAGACAGGGGGCCGTGGGAGCAGTACTTC.

This clone has only one observation. This chain joins TRBV12-3 or TRBV12-4 and TRBJ1-1; D is unresolved. The length of the CDR3 is 13 residues. V lost 2 bases, J lost 5 bases, and 9 bases lay in between. The CDR3 nucleotides are TGTGCCAGCAGTTTATTCGAGGAGACTGAAGCTTTCTTT. Translation: CASSLFEETEAFF.

The genes are TRBV19 and TRBJ2-7; 11 bases map to TRBD1. Germline V CDR1 and CDR2: LNHDA, SQIVND (reference sequence). V shed 6 bases, J shed 2 bases, and the junction held 0 bases outside the gene matches. This CDR3 contains 13 residues. The CDR3 nucleotides are TGTGCCAGTAGGGGACAGGGGGCCTACGAGCAGTACTTC. Protein sequence: CASRGQGAYEQYF.

This chain joins TRBV5-6 and TRBJ1-1; no firm D call. V gave up 0 bases and J gave up 1 base, with 7 bases separating them. The CDR3 is 14 residues long. In germline, CDR1 is SGHDT, CDR2 YYEEEE. CDR3 DNA sequence: TGTGCCAGCAGCTTGGGGTACGGGAACACTGAAGCTTTCTTT. Protein sequence: CASSLGYGNTEAFF.

This clone was seen more than once but under ten times. The chain uses TRBV12-3 or TRBV12-4 and TRBJ1-2; D perhaps matches TRBD1 (5 bases). V shed 6 bases and J shed 8 bases, with 16 bases lying between them. The length of the CDR3 is 13 residues. The chain's CDR3 is CASSLVRARGYTF. Written as DNA, the CDR3 is TGTGCCAGCAGCCTCGTCAGGGCGAGGGGCTACACCTTC.

The chain carries TRBV3-1 (or the pseudogene TRBV3-2) and TRBJ1-3, with 8 bases identical to TRBD1. The CDR3 totals 15 residues. Trimming cost V 7 bases and J 4 bases; bases outside gene matches: 9. Germline CDR1 reads LGHDT; CDR2 reads YNNKEL (reference sequence). Written as DNA, the CDR3 is TGTGCCAGCACTCCTAACAGGGGGTCGGGAAACACCATATATTTT. Protein sequence: CASTPNRGSGNTIYF.

J is TRBJ1-6 and V is TRBV30; possible D gene TRBD1, 5 bases. CDR3 length equals 14 residues. V gave up 4 bases and J gave up 5 bases, with 12 bases separating them. Germline CDR1 reads GTSNPN; CDR2 reads SVGIG (reference sequence). CDR3 DNA sequence: TGTGCCTGGAATGGGGGGACGAATAATTCACCCCTCCACTTT. Protein: CAWNGGTNNSPLHF.

V is TRBV2 and J is TRBJ1-1, with 7 bases fitting TRBD1. Trimming took 6 bases from V and 10 from J; bases not matched to a gene: 8. Germline CDR1 and CDR2: SNHLY and FYNNEI. The CDR3 length is 12 residues. For the CDR3, the DNA is TGTGCCAGCAGGGTAGGGGGCCTGCCAGCTTTCTTT. It codes for CASRVGGLPAFF.

This chain connects TRBV6-5 to TRBJ1-5; perhaps TRBD1 as D (6 bases). The CDR3 has 14 amino acids. V gave up 2 bases and J gave up 6 bases, with 11 bases separating them. Germline V gene sequence: CDR1 MNHEY, CDR2 SVGAGI. CDR3 sequence (DNA): TGTGCCAGCAGTTACGGGCAGGGGATTCAGCCCCAGCATTTT. This gives the protein CASSYGQGIQPQHF.

The genes are TRBV7-2 and TRBJ2-2; 9 nucleotides agree with TRBD1. V lost 3 bases, J lost 6 bases, and 8 bases stayed unmatched. This CDR3 is 16 amino acids long. Germline V gives CDR1 SGHTA, CDR2 FQGNSA. CDR3 in amino acids: CASSLAGQGVAGELFF. DNA of the CDR3: TGTGCCAGCAGCTTGGCGGGACAGGGTGTTGCCGGGGAGCTGTTTTTT.

This chain uses TRBV2 with TRBJ1-5, with 7 bases fitting TRBD1. The CDR3 contains 14 residues. Germline CDR1 is SNHLY and CDR2 is FYNNEI. Trimming at V came to 3 bases and at J to 9 bases, leaving 8 bases not matched to a gene. Here the CDR3 DNA reads TGTGCCAGCAGTGACATCGACAGGGCAGGGCCCCAGCATTTT. It specifies CASSDIDRAGPQHF.

This clone was detected once. The CDR3: CATSRDLSQPQHF. CDR3 sequence (DNA): TGTGCCACCAGCAGAGATCTAAGTCAGCCCCAGCATTTT. This rearrangement joins TRBV15 to TRBJ1-5; D is uncertain. The V gene lost 0 bases and the J gene lost 6 bases, with 6 bases spanning the gap. Germline loops: CDR1 LNHNV, CDR2 YYDKDF (reference sequence). This CDR3 is 13 amino acids long.

This chain uses TRBV7-6 with TRBJ2-3; TRBD1 is a possible D gene (5 bases). Germline V CDR1 and CDR2: SGHVS, FNYEAQ. The CDR3 is 15 residues long. V dropped 5 bases and J dropped 2 bases, with 14 bases sitting between them. DNA for the CDR3: TGTGCCAGCAGCCTTCGACAGTTACCCACAGATACGCAGTATTTT. It specifies CASSLRQLPTDTQYF.

V usage is TRBV30 and J usage is TRBJ1-6, with 7 positions matching TRBD1. Germline assignment: CDR1 GTSNPN and CDR2 SVGIG (reference sequence). The CDR3 is 15 amino acids. The V segment lost 0 bases and the J segment 9 bases; nucleotides outside the gene matches: 8. The CDR3 sequence is CAWSVQGLSSSPLHF. DNA for the CDR3: TGTGCCTGGAGTGTACAGGGGCTGTCAAGTTCACCCCTCCACTTT.

This clone was counted a few times. The sample carries other DNA sequences with the same CDR3. V gene TRBV27 combines with J gene TRBJ1-2; 7 bases fit TRBD1. Germline V gene lookup returns CDR1 MNHEY and CDR2 SMNVEV (reference sequence). The V and J ends lost 6 bases and 4 bases, in that order; junction bases with no gene match: 2. The CDR3 extends over 12 amino acids. This CDR3 is CASSSGGYGYTF. CDR3 coding DNA: TGTGCCAGCAGCTCAGGGGGCTATGGCTACACCTTC.

The rearrangement links TRBV30 to TRBJ2-1; TRBD2 is a possible D gene (5 bases). Trimming left V 2 bases short and J 9 bases short, with 11 bases between. This CDR3 comprises 12 residues. In germline, CDR1 is GTSNPN, CDR2 SVGIG (reference sequence). CDR3 nucleotide sequence: TGTGCCTGGAGTTTCGAGCGGTCTGAGCAGTTCTTC. This sequence encodes CAWSFERSEQFF.